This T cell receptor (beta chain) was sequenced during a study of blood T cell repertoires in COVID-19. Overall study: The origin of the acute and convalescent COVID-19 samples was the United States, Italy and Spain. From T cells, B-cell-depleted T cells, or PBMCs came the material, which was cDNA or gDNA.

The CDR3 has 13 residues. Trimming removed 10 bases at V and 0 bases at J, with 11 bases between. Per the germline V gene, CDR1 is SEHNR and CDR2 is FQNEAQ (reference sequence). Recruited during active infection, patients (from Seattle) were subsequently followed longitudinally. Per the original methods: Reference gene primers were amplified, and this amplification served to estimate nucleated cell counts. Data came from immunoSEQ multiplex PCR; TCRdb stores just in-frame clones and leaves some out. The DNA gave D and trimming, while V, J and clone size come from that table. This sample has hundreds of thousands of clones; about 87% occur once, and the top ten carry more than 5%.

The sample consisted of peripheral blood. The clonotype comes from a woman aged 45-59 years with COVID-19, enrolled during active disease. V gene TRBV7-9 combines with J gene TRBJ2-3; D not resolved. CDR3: CANESPSTDTQYF. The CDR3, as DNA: TGTGCCAACGAGTCCCCTAGCACAGATACGCAGTATTTT.